One sample yielded the 14 T cell receptor beta chains listed below, sequenced in a study of long-term antiretroviral therapy in people with HIV. Assay version v3.0 of immunoSEQ was used, and it was run at survey level. Assay used: immunoSEQ multiplex PCR; TCRdb lists only in-frame clones, some missing. There are 25,000 to 35,000 clones in the sample; 75% to 85% occur only once, and roughly 7% lies in the top ten. The material sequenced was unsorted PBMCs, taken 0.3 years after starting antiretroviral therapy. The receptors here all came from a man in his forties or fifties with HIV.

The gene calls are TRBV9 and TRBJ2-2; D gene unclear. Trimming pared 1 base from V and 1 base from J, leaving 14 bases between. CDR1 SGDLS and CDR2 YYNGEE come from the germline V gene. The CDR3 sequence is 17 residues long. CDR3 sequence: CASSVRSDNLNTGELFF. CDR3 bases: TGTGCCAGCAGCGTACGAAGTGACAATCTGAACACCGGGGAGCTGTTTTTT.

The chain has TRBV5-1 and TRBJ2-2; no reliable D call. Germline assignment: CDR1 SGHRS and CDR2 YFSETQ. With 0 bases removed from V and 2 bases from J, the gap between germline ends came to 5 bases. There are 14 residues in the CDR3. As DNA, the CDR3 is TGCGCCAGCAGCTTGGTAGTTAACACCGGGGAGCTGTTTTTT. Protein product: CASSLVVNTGELFF.

CDR3: CAISVGGSPETQYF. The DNA for the CDR3 is TGTGCCATCAGCGTGGGTGGCAGTCCAGAGACCCAGTACTTC. The V gene is TRBV10-3, the J gene TRBJ2-5; no clear D. Looked up from germline, CDR1 is ENHRY and CDR2 is SYGVKD. CDR3 length: 14 amino acids. Trimming left V 6 bases short and J 4 bases short, with 15 bases between.

The chain uses TRBV18 and TRBJ1-1; a possible D gene is TRBD1 (6 bases). Germline V CDR1 and CDR2: KGHSH, LQKENI. This CDR3 has 16 residues. V gave up 2 bases and J gave up 4 bases, with 17 bases separating them. CDR3 sequence (DNA): TGTGCCAGCTCACCAGCCGGGACAAAAAGGGGCACTGAAGCTTTCTTT. It specifies CASSPAGTKRGTEAFF.

This chain links TRBV19 with TRBJ2-1, with TRBD2 identical over 7 bases. CDR3 length: 15 amino acids. Trimming took 3 bases from V and 5 from J; bases not matched to a gene: 7. Germline V CDR1 and CDR2: LNHDA, SQIVND (reference sequence). CDR3 in amino acids: CASSMSSGLNNEQFF. The CDR3 DNA sequence: TGTGCCAGTAGTATGTCTAGCGGATTAAACAATGAGCAGTTCTTC.

The chain is built from TRBV11-3 and TRBJ2-7; unclear D gene. The CDR3 runs 14 residues. Trimming stripped 2 bases from V and 6 bases from J, with 14 bases between. Germline values: CDR1 SGHNT, CDR2 YENEEA. CDR3 residues: CASSLQSLAIEQYF. For the CDR3, the DNA is TGTGCCAGCAGCTTACAGTCGTTAGCAATCGAGCAGTACTTC.

The CDR3 sequence is CASSVAEGSNQPQHF. The CDR3 nucleotides read TGTGCCAGCAGCGTAGCTGAGGGGAGCAATCAGCCCCAGCATTTT. The chain is built from TRBV9 and TRBJ1-5, with D perhaps TRBD1 (5 bases). The CDR3 runs to 15 residues. V was shortened by 0 bases and J by 1 base, with 8 bases between the two germline ends. Germline V gene sequence: CDR1 SGDLS, CDR2 YYNGEE.

The count of this clone is one. The chain employs TRBV4-3 and TRBJ1-5, with D perhaps matching TRBD1 (5 bases). With 4 bases removed from V and 3 bases from J, the gap between germline ends came to 10 bases. The length of the CDR3 is 14 residues. Germline V CDR1 and CDR2: LGHNA, YSLEER. In DNA, the CDR3 is TGCGCCAGCAGCCCCGGACATTCCAATCAGCCCCAGCATTTT. Amino acid sequence: CASSPGHSNQPQHF.

This rearrangement joins TRBV21-1 to TRBJ2-7; TRBD2 is the table's D call and was not checked against the DNA. TRBV21-1 is assigned pseudogene status. CDR3 length: 18 residues. The CDR3 here is CASSSSGRKRKTTYEQYF. In nucleotides, the CDR3 is TGTGCCAGCAGCTCGAGCGGGAGGAAGCGAAAAACGACCTACGAGCAGTACTTC.

This chain uses TRBV5-4 with TRBJ2-7; TRBD2 agrees at 8 bases. Trimming removed 4 bases from V and 2 bases from J; junction bases left unmatched: 2. This CDR3 has 13 residues. Germline loops: CDR1 SGHNT, CDR2 YYREEE (reference sequence). Written as DNA, the CDR3 is TGTGCCAGCAGCCCGGGACTAGCCTACGAGCAGTACTTC. As protein: CASSPGLAYEQYF.

V gene TRBV18 combines with J gene TRBJ1-1, with 10 bases identical to TRBD1. With V trimmed by 3 bases and J by 1 base, 5 bases remained unmatched. Germline-derived CDR1 and CDR2 are KGHSH and LQKENI. The CDR3 is 16 residues long. The CDR3 DNA reads as TGTGCCAGCTCACCCGGGACAGGGGTTTCGAACACTGAAGCTTTCTTT. This encodes CASSPGTGVSNTEAFF.

This clone turned up a few times. The V and J genes are TRBV7-9 and TRBJ2-2; 10 nucleotides align to TRBD1. CDR3 length equals 19 residues. V trimming: 2 bases; J trimming: 4 bases; junction bases outside the gene matches: 13. CDR1 is SEHNR and CDR2 is FQNEAQ in the germline V gene (reference sequence). The CDR3 sequence: CASSLKPGDRGQVTGELFF. CDR3 nucleotides: TGTGCCAGCAGCTTAAAACCGGGCGACAGGGGGCAGGTCACCGGGGAGCTGTTTTTT.

The genes are TRBV28 and TRBJ2-6, with 10 positions matching TRBD2. With V trimmed by 2 bases and J by 0 bases, 1 base remained unmatched. CDR1 is MDHEN and CDR2 is SYDVKM in the germline V gene. This CDR3 region has 17 residues. This CDR3 is CASSLASGGSGANVLTF. The DNA of the CDR3 is TGTGCCAGCAGTTTAGCTAGCGGGGGCTCTGGGGCCAACGTCCTGACTTTC.

The gene calls are TRBV5-5 and TRBJ2-3; possibly TRBD1 or TRBD2 for D (5 bases each). Germline CDR1 and CDR2: SGHKS and YYEKEE (reference sequence). V lost 1 base, J lost 0 bases, and 12 bases lay in between. This CDR3 is 16 amino acids long. The CDR3 region is CASSLWFGASTDTQYF. The CDR3 nucleotides read TGTGCCAGCAGCTTGTGGTTCGGGGCTAGCACAGATACGCAGTATTTT.